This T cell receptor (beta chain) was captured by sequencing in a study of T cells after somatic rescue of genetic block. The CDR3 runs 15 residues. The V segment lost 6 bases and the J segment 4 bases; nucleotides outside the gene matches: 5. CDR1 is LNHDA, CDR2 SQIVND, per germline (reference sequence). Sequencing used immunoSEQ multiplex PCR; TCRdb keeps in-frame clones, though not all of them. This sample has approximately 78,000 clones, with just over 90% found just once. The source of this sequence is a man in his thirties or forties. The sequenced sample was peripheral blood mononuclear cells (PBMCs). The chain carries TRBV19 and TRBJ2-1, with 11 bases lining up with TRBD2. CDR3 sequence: CASSLLAGAYNEQFF. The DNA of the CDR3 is TGTGCCAGTAGCCTACTAGCGGGAGCTTACAATGAGCAGTTCTTC.